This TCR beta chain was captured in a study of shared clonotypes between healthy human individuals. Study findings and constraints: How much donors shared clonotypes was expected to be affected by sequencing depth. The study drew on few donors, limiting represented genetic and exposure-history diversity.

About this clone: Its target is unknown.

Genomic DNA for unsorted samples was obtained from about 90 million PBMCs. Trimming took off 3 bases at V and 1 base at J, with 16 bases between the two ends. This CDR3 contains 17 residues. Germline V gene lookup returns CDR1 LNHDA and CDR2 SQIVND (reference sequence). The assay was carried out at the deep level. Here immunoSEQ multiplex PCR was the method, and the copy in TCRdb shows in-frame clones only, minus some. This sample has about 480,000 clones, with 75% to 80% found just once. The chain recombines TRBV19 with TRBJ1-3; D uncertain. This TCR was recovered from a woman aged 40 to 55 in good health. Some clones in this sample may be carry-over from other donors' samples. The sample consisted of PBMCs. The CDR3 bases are TGTGCCAGTAGTATGGGCCACTTTGCCATTTCTGGAAACACCATATATTTT. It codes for CASSMGHFAISGNTIYF.